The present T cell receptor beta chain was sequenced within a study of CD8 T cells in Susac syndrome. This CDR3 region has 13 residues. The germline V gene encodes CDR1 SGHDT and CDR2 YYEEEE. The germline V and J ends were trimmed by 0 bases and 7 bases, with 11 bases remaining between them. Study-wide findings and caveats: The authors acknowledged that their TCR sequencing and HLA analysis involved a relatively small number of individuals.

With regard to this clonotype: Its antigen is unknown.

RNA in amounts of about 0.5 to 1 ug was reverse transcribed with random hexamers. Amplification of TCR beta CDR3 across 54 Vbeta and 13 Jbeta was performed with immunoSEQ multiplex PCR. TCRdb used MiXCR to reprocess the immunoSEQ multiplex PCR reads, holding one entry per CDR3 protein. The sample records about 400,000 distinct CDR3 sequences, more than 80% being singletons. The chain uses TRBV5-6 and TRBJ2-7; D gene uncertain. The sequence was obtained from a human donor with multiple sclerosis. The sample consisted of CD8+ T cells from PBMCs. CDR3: CASSLAQIHEQYF. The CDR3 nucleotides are TGTGCCAGCAGCTTGGCCCAGATCCATGAGCAGTACTTC.